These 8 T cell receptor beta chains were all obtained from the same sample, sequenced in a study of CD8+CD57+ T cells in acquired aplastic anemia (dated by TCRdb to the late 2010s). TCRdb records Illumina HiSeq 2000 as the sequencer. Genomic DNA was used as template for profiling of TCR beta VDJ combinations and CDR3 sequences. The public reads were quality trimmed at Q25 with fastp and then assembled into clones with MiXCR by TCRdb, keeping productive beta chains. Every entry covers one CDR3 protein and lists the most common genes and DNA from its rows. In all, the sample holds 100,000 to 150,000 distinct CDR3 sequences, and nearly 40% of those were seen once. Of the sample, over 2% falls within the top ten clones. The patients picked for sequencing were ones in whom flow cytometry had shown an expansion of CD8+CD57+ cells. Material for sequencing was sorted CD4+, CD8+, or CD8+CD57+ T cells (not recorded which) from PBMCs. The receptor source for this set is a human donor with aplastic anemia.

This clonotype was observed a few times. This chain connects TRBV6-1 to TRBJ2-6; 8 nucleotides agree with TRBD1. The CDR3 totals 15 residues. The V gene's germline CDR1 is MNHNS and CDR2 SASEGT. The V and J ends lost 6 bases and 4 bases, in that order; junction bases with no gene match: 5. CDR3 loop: CASRVTGAGANVLTF. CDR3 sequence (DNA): TGTGCCAGCAGGGTGACAGGGGCCGGGGCCAACGTCCTGACTTTC.

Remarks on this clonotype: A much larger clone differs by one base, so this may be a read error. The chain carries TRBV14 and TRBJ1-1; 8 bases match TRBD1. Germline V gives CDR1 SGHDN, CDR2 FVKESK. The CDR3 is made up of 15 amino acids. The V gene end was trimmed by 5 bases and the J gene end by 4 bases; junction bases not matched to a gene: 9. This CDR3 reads CASSAGTGSVTEAFF. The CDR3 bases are TGTGCCAGCAGCGCGGGGACAGGATCGGTCACTGAAGCTTTCTTT.

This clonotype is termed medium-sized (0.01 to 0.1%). The CDR3 DNA is TGCAGTGCTAACGAGGGGCAGGAGACCCAGTACTTC. It specifies CSANEGQETQYF. The chain joins TRBV20-1 to TRBJ2-5, with D tentatively TRBD1 or TRBD2 (5 bases each). This CDR3 is built from 12 residues. V lost 4 bases to trimming and J lost 5 bases, with 11 bases between them. Germline CDR1 DFQATT, CDR2 SNEGSKA (reference sequence).

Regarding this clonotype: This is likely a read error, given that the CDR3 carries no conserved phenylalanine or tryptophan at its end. The DNA for the CDR3 is TGTGCCAGTAGTATACGCGACAGGGGGATGGACAATGAGCAGTTCCTC. Residues: CASSIRDRGMDNEQFL. The chain joins TRBV19 to TRBJ2-1, with TRBD1 matching over 9 bases. In germline, CDR1 is LNHDA, CDR2 SQIVND (reference sequence). This CDR3 region has 16 residues. V lost 2 bases to trimming and J lost 5 bases; unmatched junction nucleotides: 7.

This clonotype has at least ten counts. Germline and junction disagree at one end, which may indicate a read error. The CDR3 spells CASGLVGGGAGELFF. DNA for the CDR3: TGTGCCAGCGGCTTGGTAGGGGGAGGAGCCGGGGAGCTGTTTTTT. The V gene is TRBV5-6, the J gene TRBJ2-2; D is tentatively TRBD1 or TRBD2 (6 bases each). The CDR3 runs to 15 residues. Germline V CDR1 and CDR2: SGHDT, YYEEEE.

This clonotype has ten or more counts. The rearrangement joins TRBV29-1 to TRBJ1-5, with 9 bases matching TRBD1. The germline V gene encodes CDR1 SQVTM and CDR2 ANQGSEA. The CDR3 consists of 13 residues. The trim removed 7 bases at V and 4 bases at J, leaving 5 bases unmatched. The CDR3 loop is CSAGQGRNQPQHF. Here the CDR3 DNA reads TGCAGCGCCGGACAGGGGAGAAATCAGCCCCAGCATTTT.

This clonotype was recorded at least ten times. The CDR3, as DNA: TGTGCCAGCAGCTTGGCGGCACAGCGACATGGCTACACCTTC. Its protein product is CASSLAAQRHGYTF. This sequence joins TRBV5-4 and TRBJ1-2; no reliable D call. The germline gives CDR1 SGHNT, CDR2 YYREEE (reference sequence). Trimming left V 0 bases short and J 6 bases short, with 12 bases between. This CDR3 spans 14 amino acids.

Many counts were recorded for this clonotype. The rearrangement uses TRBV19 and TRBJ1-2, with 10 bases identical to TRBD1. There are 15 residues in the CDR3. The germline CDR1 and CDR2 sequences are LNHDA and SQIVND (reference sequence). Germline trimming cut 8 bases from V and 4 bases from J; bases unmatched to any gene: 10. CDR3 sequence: CASLIAGQGPYGYTF. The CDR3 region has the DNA TGTGCCAGTCTAATCGCGGGACAGGGGCCCTATGGCTACACCTTC.